This T cell receptor beta chain was profiled in a study of CD8+CD57+ T cells in acquired aplastic anemia (dated by TCRdb to the late 2010s). For context, the study as a whole: A mean of about 3 ug of DNA, ranging from roughly 0.19 to 27.4 ug, was extracted from sorted CD4+ and CD8+ cells. CD8+CD57+ expansion was defined as a frequency above the mean frequency observed in healthy subjects.

CDR1 and CDR2 (SGHAT, FQNNGV) derive from the germline V gene. V loses 3 bases at its end and J loses 8 bases; junction bases beyond the gene matches: 3. The CDR3, cysteine through phenylalanine, is 15 amino acids long. The DNA shown is the 45-base CDR3, in frame from base 1. TCR beta VDJ combination and CDR3 sequence profiling used genomic DNA as the template. TCR repertoire sequencing was run on an Illumina HiSeq 2000. From the authors' description of their analysis: TRBV/TRBJ rearrangement plots, CDR3 size and DJ length profiles, and Simpson's diversity index were used to evaluate the repertoires. The most abundant DNA sequence in the deep sequencing data was defined as the immunodominant clone. CDR3 amino acid sequences were screened for sharing across subjects and were compared with published repertoires and the VDJdb database. TCRdb's own reprocessing of the public reads used fastp at Q25 and MiXCR and kept productive beta chains. Rows merge per CDR3 protein into single entries with the most common DNA and genes. The V and J calls reflect TCRdb's pipeline rather than the authors' work. For this sample there are just over 450,000 distinct CDR3 sequences; roughly a third appear just once. Clones ranked in the top ten supply 0.7% to 1% of the sample.

As regards this clonotype: Its antigen is unknown. No base quality information exists; no much larger clone differs at one position.

The patients picked for sequencing were ones in whom flow cytometry had shown an expansion of CD8+CD57+ cells. Every patient had a diagnosis of severe acquired aplastic anemia based on International Study of Aplastic Anemia and Agranulocytosis and Camitta criteria. Patients had received no therapy at the time of blood sampling. TCR repertoires of sorted CD4+ and CD8+ blood T cells from severe aplastic anemia patients and healthy subjects were deep-sequenced in the study. Patients were enrolled under clinicaltrials.gov protocols 00001620, 01623167, 00001397, 00071045, 00081523 and 00961064 in the USA. Ficoll-Paque density gradient centrifugation was used to isolate peripheral blood mononuclear cells. Before DNA extraction, CD4+ and CD8+ T cells were sorted by FACS or by magnetic beads. Paper-wide results and their limitations: No significant difference in CD8+ Simpson's diversity was found between patients and healthy controls (P=0.060). Around 27 CD8+ CDR3 sequences were found to be shared between patients and controls, but these sequences appeared to be highly expressed in patients and within the immunodominant clones of the patients.

This TCR came from a human donor with aplastic anemia. The sequence is built from TRBV11-2 and TRBJ2-1; TRBD2 fits 14 bases in the junction. Sequencing was done on a sample of sorted CD4+, CD8+, or CD8+CD57+ T cells (not recorded which) from PBMCs. The DNA sequence is given as TGTGCCAGCAGCTTGACTAGCGGGGGGGCGTATGAGCAGTTCTTC. Translated, it gives CASSLTSGGAYEQFF. The entire variable domain, with the stretches around the CDR3 drawn from the reference TRBV11-2 and TRBJ2-1 proteins, is EAGVAQSPRYKIIEKRQSVAFWCNPISGHATLYWYQQILGQGPKLLIQFQNNGVVDDSQLPKDRFSAERLKGVDSTLKIQPAKLEDSAVYLCASSLTSGGAYEQFFGPGTRLTVL.